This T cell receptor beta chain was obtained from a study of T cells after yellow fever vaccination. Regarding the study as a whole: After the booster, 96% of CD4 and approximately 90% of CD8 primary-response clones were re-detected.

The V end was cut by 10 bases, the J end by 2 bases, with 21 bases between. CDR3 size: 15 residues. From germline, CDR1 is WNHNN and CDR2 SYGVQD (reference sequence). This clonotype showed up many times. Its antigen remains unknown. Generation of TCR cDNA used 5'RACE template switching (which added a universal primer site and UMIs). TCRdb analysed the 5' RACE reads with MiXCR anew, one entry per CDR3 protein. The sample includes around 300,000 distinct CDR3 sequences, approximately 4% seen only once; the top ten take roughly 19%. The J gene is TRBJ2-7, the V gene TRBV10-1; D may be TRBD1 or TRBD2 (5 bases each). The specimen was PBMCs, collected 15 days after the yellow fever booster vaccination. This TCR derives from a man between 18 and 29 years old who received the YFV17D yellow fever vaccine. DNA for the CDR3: TGCGCCACCTGGGGGTTAAGCCTCCTTCCCTACGAGCAGTACGTC. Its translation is CATWGLSLLPYEQYV.